Listed below are T cell receptor beta chains from one sample, sequenced in a study of cytomegalovirus exposure and HLA in healthy donors. Here immunoSEQ multiplex PCR was the method, and the copy in TCRdb shows in-frame clones only, minus some. There are about 150,000 clones in the sample; just over 75% occur only once, and around 1.5% lies in the top ten. Sequenced input: PBMCs. The receptors shown here come from a man aged 35-49 years in good health and CMV-seronegative. The CDR3 runs from the conserved cysteine through the conserved F or W. A D gene is named only where the DNA matches it firmly. Only some rows state a clone size, as once, few, many or a class for expanded clones.

cdr3_aa,cdr3_nt,v_call,clone_size,j_call,d_call
CASSQDESNQPQHF,TGCGCCAGCAGCCAAGATGAGTCCAATCAGCCCCAGCATTTT,TRBV4-1,few,TRBJ1-5,.
CASSYSTTGREAFF,TGTGCCAGCAGTTACTCGACTACAGGGAGAGAAGCTTTCTTT,TRBV6-5,.,TRBJ1-1,.
CASRNYSYLYEQYF,TGTGCCAGCAGAAACTATTCTTACCTCTACGAGCAGTACTTC,TRBV28,.,TRBJ2-7,.
CASNHGGAPKNTEAFF,TGTGCCAGCAATCACGGGGGGGCGCCGAAGAACACTGAAGCTTTCTTT,TRBV6-6,.,TRBJ1-1,.
CASSSNRGDGYTF,TGTGCCAGCAGCTCCAACAGGGGGGATGGCTACACCTTC,TRBV7-9,.,TRBJ1-2,TRBD1
CASSGTGTGNTEAFF,TGTGCCAGCAGTGGGACCGGGACAGGGAACACTGAAGCTTTCTTT,TRBV6-1,.,TRBJ1-1,TRBD1
CASSGLLAGYTDTQYF,TGTGCCAGTAGTGGCTTGCTAGCGGGATATACGGATACGCAGTATTTT,TRBV19,.,TRBJ2-3,TRBD2
CASSIGGHRNTGELFF,TGTGCCAGTAGTATAGGGGGACACAGGAACACCGGGGAGCTGTTTTTT,TRBV19,.,TRBJ2-2,.
CASSSVPGQGWNGLDAEAFF,TGTGCCAGCAGCTCAGTCCCGGGACAGGGATGGAACGGGCTGGACGCTGAAGCTTTCTTT,TRBV7-6,.,TRBJ1-1,TRBD1
CASSLGLVLDNEQFF,TGTGCCAGCTCACTGGGACTAGTATTGGACAATGAGCAGTTCTTC,TRBV18,.,TRBJ2-1,TRBD2
CASSTDRDQPQHF,TGTGCCAGTAGTACGGACAGGGATCAGCCCCAGCATTTT,TRBV19,.,TRBJ1-5,TRBD1
CASSIHLSGGNTGELFF,TGCGCCAGCAGCATCCACCTCTCGGGGGGCAACACCGGGGAGCTGTTTTTT,TRBV5-1,.,TRBJ2-2,.
CASRQWDTEAFF,TGTGCCAGCAGACAGTGGGACACTGAAGCTTTCTTT,TRBV27,.,TRBJ1-1,.
CASSLEGVYEQYF,TGTGCCAGCAGCCTAGAGGGGGTTTACGAGCAGTACTTC,TRBV5-8,.,TRBJ2-7,.
CASSPWDRGSGNTIYF,TGTGCCAGCAGCCCATGGGACAGGGGCTCTGGAAACACCATATATTTT,TRBV9,once,TRBJ1-3,TRBD1
CASSFGGSKNSQYF,TGTGCCAGCAGCTTCGGCGGGAGCAAAAACAGTCAGTACTTC,TRBV7-3,.,TRBJ2-4,TRBD2
CACTPNYGYTF,TGTGCCTGTACACCTAACTATGGCTACACCTTC,TRBV30,.,TRBJ1-2,.
CASNPRWAGEYDEQFF,TGTGCCAGCAATCCCAGATGGGCGGGAGAGTACGATGAGCAGTTCTTC,TRBV27,.,TRBJ2-1,TRBD2
CSTSTSDSYEQYF,TGTTCCACCTCGACTAGCGACTCCTACGAGCAGTACTTC,TRBV7-9,.,TRBJ2-7,TRBD2
CASSYQPAGGSNEQFF,TGTGCCAGCAGTTACCAGCCAGCGGGAGGGTCAAATGAGCAGTTCTTC,TRBV6-6,.,TRBJ2-1,TRBD2
CASSLAGIRGTEAFF,TGTGCCAGCAGCTTAGCGGGGATCAGGGGTACTGAAGCTTTCTTT,TRBV7-8,.,TRBJ1-1,.
CASSPNPGQPKETQYF,TGTGCCAGCTCACCGAATCCGGGACAGCCTAAAGAGACCCAGTACTTC,TRBV18,.,TRBJ2-5,TRBD1
CASSTHLTSGSGSEQFF,TGTGCCAGCAGCACTCACTTGACTAGCGGGAGCGGAAGTGAGCAGTTCTTC,TRBV7-3,.,TRBJ2-1,TRBD2
CASSFKFESRVPNYGYTF,TGCGCCAGCAGCTTTAAATTTGAGTCCAGGGTCCCTAACTATGGCTACACCTTC,TRBV5-1,.,TRBJ1-2,.
CAWSVGQGVLTGELFF,TGTGCCTGGAGTGTAGGACAGGGGGTCCTCACCGGGGAGCTGTTTTTT,TRBV30,.,TRBJ2-2,TRBD1
CTSSPSEGYGYTF,TGTACCAGCAGCCCGTCGGAGGGCTATGGCTACACCTTC,TRBV5-8,.,TRBJ1-2,.
CASSLRDRGSNEQYF,TGTGCCAGCAGTCTCCGGGACAGGGGGTCTAACGAGCAGTACTTC,TRBV2,.,TRBJ2-7,TRBD1
CASTHWVAGELFF,TGCGCCAGCACCCACTGGGTGGCCGGGGAGCTGTTCTTT,TRBV23-1,.,TRBJ2-2,.
CASSESGGHQPQHF,TGTGCCAGCAGTGAATCGGGGGGGCATCAGCCCCAGCATTTT,TRBV2,.,TRBJ1-5,.
CAWSAGVNTIYF,TGTGCCTGGAGTGCGGGGGTGAACACCATATATTTT,TRBV30,.,TRBJ1-3,.
CATGAYNEQFF,TGTGCCACCGGGGCCTACAATGAGCAGTTCTTC,TRBV28,once,TRBJ2-1,.
CASSVASSGANGLTF,TGTGCCAGCAGCGTAGCAAGCTCTGGGGCCAACGGCCTGACTTTC,TRBV9,.,TRBJ2-6,.
CSVVSPTAYEQYF,TGCAGCGTTGTATCCCCTACAGCCTACGAGCAGTACTTC,TRBV29-1,.,TRBJ2-7,.